Only a few counts were recorded for the clone carrying this T cell receptor beta chain. Combining a sample-barcoded 5' primer with a J-beta primer mix, a second PCR ran for about 7 to 11 cycles. One entry per CDR3 protein results from TCRdb running MiXCR on the 5' RACE reads. Of approximately 2,000,000 distinct CDR3 sequences in the sample, roughly two fifths were seen once. The sample comes from a study of blood T cells in healthy people across ages. The CDR3 has 13 amino acids. Germline CDR1 SGDLS, CDR2 YYNGEE. Trimming stripped 0 bases from V and 11 bases from J, with 13 bases between. The specimen was blood. V usage is TRBV9 and J usage is TRBJ2-3; D not resolved. The TCR sequence derives from a human donor in good health. The CDR3 is CASSVDLVDRQYF. The CDR3, as DNA: TGTGCCAGCAGCGTAGATTTGGTGGATCGGCAGTATTTT.